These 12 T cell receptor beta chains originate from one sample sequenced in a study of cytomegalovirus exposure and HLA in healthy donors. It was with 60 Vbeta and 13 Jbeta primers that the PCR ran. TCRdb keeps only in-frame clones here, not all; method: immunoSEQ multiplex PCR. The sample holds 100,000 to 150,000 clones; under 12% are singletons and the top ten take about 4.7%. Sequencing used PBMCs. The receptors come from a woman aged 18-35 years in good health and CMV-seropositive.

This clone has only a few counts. The CDR3 DNA sequence: TGTGCCAGCGGGAGGGAGACCCAGTACTTC. Translation: CASGRETQYF. The chain combines TRBV7-9 with TRBJ2-5, with D maybe TRBD2 (6 bases). The V gene lost 8 bases and the J gene lost 5 bases, with 6 bases spanning the gap. The CDR3 sequence is 10 residues long. Germline V gene data show CDR1 as SEHNR and CDR2 as FQNEAQ (reference sequence).

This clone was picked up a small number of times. This CDR3 is CASSADRDTEAFF. The CDR3 nucleotides read TGTGCCAGCAGCGCAGACAGGGATACTGAAGCTTTCTTT. The rearrangement joins TRBV9 to TRBJ1-1; 7 bases fit TRBD1. V lost 3 bases, J lost 5 bases, and 4 bases stayed unmatched. The CDR3 is 13 residues long. CDR1 and CDR2 (germline): SGDLS, YYNGEE.

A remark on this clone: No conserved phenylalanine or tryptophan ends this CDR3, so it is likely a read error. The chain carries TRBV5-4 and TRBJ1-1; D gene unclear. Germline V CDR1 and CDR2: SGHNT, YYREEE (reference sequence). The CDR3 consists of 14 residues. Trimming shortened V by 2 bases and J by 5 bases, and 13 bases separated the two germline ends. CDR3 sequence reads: CASSFKGVGTEAFL. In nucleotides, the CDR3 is TGTGCCAGCAGCTTTAAAGGTGTAGGGACTGAAGCTTTCTTG.

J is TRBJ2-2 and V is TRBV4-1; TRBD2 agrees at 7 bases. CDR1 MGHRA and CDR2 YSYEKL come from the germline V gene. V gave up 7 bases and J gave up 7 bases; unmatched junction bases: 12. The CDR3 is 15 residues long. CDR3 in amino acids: CASTSVGGPIGELFF. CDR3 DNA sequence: TGCGCCAGCACCTCCGTGGGAGGGCCGATCGGGGAGCTGTTTTTT.

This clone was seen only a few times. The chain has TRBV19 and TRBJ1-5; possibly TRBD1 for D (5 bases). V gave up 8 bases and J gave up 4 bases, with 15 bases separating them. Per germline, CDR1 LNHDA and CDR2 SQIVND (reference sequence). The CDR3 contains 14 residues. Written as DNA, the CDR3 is TGTGCCAGTGGGGCTATCGAGGAGAATCAGCCCCAGCATTTT. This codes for CASGAIEENQPQHF.

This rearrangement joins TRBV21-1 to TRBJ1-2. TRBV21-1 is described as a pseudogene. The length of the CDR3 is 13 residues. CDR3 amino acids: CASYELTNYGYTF. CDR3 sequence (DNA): TGTGCCAGCTACGAACTGACTAACTATGGCTACACCTTC.

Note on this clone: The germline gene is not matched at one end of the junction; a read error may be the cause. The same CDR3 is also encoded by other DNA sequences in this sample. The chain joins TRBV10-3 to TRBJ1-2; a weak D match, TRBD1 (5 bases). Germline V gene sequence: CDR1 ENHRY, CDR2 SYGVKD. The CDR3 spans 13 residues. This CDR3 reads CAISGGTAYGYTF. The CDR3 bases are TGTGCCATAAGTGGCGGGACCGCCTATGGCTACACCTTC.

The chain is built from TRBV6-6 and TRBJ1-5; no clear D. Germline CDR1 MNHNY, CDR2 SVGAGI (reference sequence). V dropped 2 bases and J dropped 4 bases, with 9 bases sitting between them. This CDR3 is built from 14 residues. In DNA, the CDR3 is TGTGCCAGCAGTTACGCGGGAGTTAATCAGCCCCAGCATTTT. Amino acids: CASSYAGVNQPQHF.

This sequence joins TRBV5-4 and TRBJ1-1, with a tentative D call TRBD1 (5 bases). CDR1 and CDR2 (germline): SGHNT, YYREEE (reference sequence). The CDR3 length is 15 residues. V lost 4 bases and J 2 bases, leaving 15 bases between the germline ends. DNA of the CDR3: TGTGCCAGCAGCCTATCAAGTCAGGGAAACACTGAAGCTTTCTTT. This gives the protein CASSLSSQGNTEAFF.

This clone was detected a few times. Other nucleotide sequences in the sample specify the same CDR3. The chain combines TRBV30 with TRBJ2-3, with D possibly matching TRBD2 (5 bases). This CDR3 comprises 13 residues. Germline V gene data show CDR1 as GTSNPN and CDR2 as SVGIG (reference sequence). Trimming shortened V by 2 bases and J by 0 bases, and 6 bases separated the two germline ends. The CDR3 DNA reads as TGTGCCTGGAGTTCGGGGAGCACAGATACGCAGTATTTT. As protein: CAWSSGSTDTQYF.

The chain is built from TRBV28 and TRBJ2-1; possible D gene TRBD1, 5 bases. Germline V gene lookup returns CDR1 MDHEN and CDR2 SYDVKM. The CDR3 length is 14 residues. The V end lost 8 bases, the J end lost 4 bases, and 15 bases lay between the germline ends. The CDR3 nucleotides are TGTGCCAGCTCAGGGCTCCGGATTTACAATGAGCAGTTCTTC. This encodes CASSGLRIYNEQFF.

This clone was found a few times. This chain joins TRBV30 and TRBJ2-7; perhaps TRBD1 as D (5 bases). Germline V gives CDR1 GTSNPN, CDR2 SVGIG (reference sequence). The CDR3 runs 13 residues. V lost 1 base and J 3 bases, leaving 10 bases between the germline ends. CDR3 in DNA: TGTGCCTGGAGTGACAGGTTTGTCTACGAGCAGTACTTC. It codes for CAWSDRFVYEQYF.